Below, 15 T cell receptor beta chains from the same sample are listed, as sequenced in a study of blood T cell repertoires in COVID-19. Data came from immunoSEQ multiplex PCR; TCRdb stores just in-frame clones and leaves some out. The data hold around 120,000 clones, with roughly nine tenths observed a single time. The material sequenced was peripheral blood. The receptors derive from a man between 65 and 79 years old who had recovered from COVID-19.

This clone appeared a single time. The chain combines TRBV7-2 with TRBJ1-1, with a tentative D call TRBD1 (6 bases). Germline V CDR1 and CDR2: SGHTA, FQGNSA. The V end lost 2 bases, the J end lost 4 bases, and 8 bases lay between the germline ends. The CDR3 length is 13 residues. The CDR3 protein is CASSLRQATEAFF. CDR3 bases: TGTGCCAGCAGCTTACGACAGGCCACTGAAGCTTTCTTT.

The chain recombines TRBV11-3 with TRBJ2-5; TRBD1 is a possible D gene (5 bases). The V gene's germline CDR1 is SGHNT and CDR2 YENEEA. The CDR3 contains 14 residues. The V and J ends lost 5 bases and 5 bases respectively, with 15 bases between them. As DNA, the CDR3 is TGTGCCAGCAGCCTGACAGCCCAGGCGGAGACCCAGTACTTC. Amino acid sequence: CASSLTAQAETQYF.

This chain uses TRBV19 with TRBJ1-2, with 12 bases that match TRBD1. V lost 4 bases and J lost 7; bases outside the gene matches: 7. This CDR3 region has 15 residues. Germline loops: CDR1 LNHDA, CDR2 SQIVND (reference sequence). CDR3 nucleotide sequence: TGTGCCAGTAGTACACGCGGGACAGGGGGCTTTGGCTACACCTTC. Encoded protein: CASSTRGTGGFGYTF.

CDR3 protein: CASTDGVQETQYF. The CDR3 region has the DNA TGTGCCAGCACCGACGGAGTACAAGAGACCCAGTACTTC. V usage is TRBV18 and J usage is TRBJ2-5; D is ambiguous. CDR1 is KGHSH, CDR2 LQKENI, per germline. V lost 8 bases, J lost 2 bases, and 12 bases lay in between. The CDR3 spans 13 residues.

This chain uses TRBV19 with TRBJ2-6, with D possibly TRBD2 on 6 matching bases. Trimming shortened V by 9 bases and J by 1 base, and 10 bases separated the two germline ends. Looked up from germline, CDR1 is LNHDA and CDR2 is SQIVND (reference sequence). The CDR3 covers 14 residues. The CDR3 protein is CASWRGSGANVLTF. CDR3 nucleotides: TGTGCCAGCTGGCGGGGATCTGGGGCCAACGTCCTGACTTTC.

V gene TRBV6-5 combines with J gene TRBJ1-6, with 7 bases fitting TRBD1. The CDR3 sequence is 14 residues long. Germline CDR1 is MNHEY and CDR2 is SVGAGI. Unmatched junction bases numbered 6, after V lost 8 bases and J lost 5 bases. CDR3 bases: TGTGCCAGCGTAGACAGGGCTGATAATTCACCCCTCCACTTT. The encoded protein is CASVDRADNSPLHF.

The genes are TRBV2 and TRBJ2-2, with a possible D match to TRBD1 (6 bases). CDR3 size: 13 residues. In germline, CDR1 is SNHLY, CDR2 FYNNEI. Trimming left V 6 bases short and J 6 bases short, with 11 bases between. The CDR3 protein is CASRLQGPGELFF. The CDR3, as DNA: TGTGCCAGCAGACTACAGGGACCCGGGGAGCTGTTTTTT.

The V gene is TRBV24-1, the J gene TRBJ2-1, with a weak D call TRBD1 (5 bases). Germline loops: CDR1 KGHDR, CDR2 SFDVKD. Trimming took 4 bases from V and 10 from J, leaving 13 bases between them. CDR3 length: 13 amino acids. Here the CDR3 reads CATSDPQAYEQFF. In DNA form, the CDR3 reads TGTGCCACCAGTGACCCACAGGCATACGAGCAGTTCTTC.

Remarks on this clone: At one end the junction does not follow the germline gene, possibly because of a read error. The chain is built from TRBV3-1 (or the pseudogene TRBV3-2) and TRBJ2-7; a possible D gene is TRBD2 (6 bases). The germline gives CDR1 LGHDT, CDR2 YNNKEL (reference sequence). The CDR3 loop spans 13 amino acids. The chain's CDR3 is CTSSQEGRMEQYF. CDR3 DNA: TGTACCAGCAGCCAGGAGGGGCGGATGGAGCAGTACTTC.

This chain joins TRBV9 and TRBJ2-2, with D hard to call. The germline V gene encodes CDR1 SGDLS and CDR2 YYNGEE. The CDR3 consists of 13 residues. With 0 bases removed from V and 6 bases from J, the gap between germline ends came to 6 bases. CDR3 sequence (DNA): TGTGCCAGCAGCGTAGGTAGCCCCGGGGAGCTGTTTTTT. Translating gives CASSVGSPGELFF.

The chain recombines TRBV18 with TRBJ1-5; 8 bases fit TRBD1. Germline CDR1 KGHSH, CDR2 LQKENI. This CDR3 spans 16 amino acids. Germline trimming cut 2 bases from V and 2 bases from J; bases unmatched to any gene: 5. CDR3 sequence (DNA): TGTGCCAGCTCACCAGGGGCAGGGGGCCGCAATCAGCCCCAGCATTTT. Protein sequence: CASSPGAGGRNQPQHF. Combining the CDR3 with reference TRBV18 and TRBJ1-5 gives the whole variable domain NAGVMQNPRHLVRRRGQEARLRCSPMKGHSHVYWYRQLPEEGLKFMVYLQKENIIDESGMPKERFSAEFPKEGPSILRIQQVVRGDSAAYFCASSPGAGGRNQPQHFGDGTRLSIL.

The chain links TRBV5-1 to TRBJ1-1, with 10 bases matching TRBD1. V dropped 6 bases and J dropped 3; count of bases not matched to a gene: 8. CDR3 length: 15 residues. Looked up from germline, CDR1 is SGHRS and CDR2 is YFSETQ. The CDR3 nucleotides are TGCGCCAGCACCCGGGACAGGGGTTGGGACACTGAAGCTTTCTTT. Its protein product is CASTRDRGWDTEAFF.

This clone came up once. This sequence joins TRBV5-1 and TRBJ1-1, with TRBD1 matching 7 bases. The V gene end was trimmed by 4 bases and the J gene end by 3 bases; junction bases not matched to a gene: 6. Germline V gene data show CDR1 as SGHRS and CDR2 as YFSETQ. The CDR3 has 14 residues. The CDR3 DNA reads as TGCGCCAGCAGCACTTTGACAGGGTACACTGAAGCTTTCTTT. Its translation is CASSTLTGYTEAFF.

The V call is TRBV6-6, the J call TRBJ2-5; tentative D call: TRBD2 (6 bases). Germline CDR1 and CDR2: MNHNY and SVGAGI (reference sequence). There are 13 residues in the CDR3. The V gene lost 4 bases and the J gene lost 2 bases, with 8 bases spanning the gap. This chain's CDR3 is CASSSRGQETQYF. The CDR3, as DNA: TGTGCCAGCAGTTCTCGGGGGCAAGAGACCCAGTACTTC.

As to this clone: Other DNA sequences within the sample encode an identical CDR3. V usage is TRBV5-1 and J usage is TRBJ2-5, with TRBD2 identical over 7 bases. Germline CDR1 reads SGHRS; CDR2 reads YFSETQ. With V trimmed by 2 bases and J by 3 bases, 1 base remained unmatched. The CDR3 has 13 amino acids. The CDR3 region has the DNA TGCGCCAGCAGCTTAGGGAGGGAAGAGACCCAGTACTTC. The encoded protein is CASSLGREETQYF.